This is a list of T cell receptor beta chains from one sample in a study of CD8+ T cells in alopecia areata. TCRdb's table, derived via immunoSEQ multiplex PCR, lists solely in-frame clones and lacks some. The sample includes 200,000 to 250,000 clones, roughly two fifths of them seen just once. The specimen was CD4+ T cells sorted from blood, collected around week 31, from a patient treated with tofacitinib. Receptors originate from a human donor with alopecia areata. CDR3s leave out the opening cysteine and the closing phenylalanine or tryptophan. The order of the fields is J gene, V gene, CDR3 protein.

TRBJ2-4	TRBV6-5	ASSYGPIQY
TRBJ2-2	TRBV5-1	ASSLAGHQNTGELF
TRBJ2-1	TRBV4-2	ASSQVGSDNEQF
TRBJ1-2	TRBV7-2	ASSLSGSYGYT
TRBJ2-5	TRBV4-1	ASSPHSGGQETQY
TRBJ2-7	TRBV6-5	ASSPLDRVGSEQY
TRBJ2-3	TRBV18	ASSPPHGTGMGTDTQY
TRBJ1-5	TRBV7-9	ASSHTGPNQPQH
TRBJ2-7	TRBV15	ATSRDSGVAYEQY
TRBJ1-1	TRBV5-1	ASSRQQGSGTEAF
TRBJ1-1	TRBV29-1	SVAGLNTEAF
TRBJ2-7	TRBV5-1	ASSLAGLWEQY
TRBJ2-7	TRBV18	ASSRGQFYEQY
TRBJ2-2	TRBV4-1	ASSQEGTSGRRGLF
TRBJ1-4	TRBV29-1	SVGTRQREKLF
TRBJ2-1	TRBV18	ASSPPRTGNEQF
TRBJ1-2	TRBV5-1	ASSPSPAPGFDGYT
TRBJ1-4	TRBV7-9	ASSTGQGNEKLF
TRBJ2-7	TRBV5-4	ASSLDRVGEQY
TRBJ2-7	TRBV27	ASSSNSYEQY
TRBJ2-7	TRBV18	ASSQTSPISYEQY
TRBJ1-6	TRBV9	ASSSKQGGGDSPLH
TRBJ1-1	TRBV25-1	ASSDAGTGTRKAF
TRBJ1-1	TRBV9	ASSLNPSAAGNTEAF
TRBJ1-2	TRBV5-1	ASSLTVSYGYT
TRBJ2-5	TRBV4-2	ASSLSDFRGGRETQY
TRBJ1-3	TRBV30	AWSSQSGNTIY